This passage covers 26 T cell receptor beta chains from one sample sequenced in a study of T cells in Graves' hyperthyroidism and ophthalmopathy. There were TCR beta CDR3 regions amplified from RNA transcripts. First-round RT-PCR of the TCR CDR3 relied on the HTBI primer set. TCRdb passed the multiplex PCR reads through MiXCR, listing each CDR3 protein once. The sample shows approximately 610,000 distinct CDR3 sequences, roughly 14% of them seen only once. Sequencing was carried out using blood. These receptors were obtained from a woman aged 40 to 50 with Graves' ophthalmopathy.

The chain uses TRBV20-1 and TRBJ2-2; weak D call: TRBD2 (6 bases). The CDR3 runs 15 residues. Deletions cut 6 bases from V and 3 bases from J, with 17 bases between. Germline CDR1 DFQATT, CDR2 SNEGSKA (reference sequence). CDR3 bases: TGCAGTGCCCGGTCCCGGGACTTTTACACCGGGGAGCTGTTTTTT. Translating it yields CSARSRDFYTGELFF.

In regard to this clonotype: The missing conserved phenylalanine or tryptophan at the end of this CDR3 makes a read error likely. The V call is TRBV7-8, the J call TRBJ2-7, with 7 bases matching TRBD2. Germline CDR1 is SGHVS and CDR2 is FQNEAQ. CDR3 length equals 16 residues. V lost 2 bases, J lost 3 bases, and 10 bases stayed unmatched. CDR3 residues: CASSLRSGGSVYEQYY. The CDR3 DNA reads TGTGCCAGCAGCTTACGTTCGGGCGGGAGTGTCTACGAGCAGTACTAC.

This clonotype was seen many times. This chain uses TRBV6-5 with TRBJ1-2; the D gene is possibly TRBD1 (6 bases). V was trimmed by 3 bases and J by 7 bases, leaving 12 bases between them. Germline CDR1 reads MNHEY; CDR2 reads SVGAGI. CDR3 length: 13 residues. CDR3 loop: CASSYGGRAGYTF. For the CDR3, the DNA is TGTGCCAGCAGTTATGGGGGGCGGGCTGGCTACACCTTC.

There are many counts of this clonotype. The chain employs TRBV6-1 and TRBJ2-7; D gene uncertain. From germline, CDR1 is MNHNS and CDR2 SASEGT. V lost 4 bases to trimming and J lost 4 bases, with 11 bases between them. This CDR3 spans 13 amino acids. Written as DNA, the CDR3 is TGTGCCAGCAGTGCCACGAGTTGGTACGAGCAGTACTTC. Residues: CASSATSWYEQYF.

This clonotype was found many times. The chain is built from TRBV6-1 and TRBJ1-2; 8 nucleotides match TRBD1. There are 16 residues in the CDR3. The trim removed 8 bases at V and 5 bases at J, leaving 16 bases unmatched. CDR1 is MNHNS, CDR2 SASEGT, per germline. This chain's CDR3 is CASLPLTQQGGYGYTF. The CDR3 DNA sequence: TGTGCCAGCTTACCCCTTACTCAACAGGGGGGGTATGGCTACACCTTC.

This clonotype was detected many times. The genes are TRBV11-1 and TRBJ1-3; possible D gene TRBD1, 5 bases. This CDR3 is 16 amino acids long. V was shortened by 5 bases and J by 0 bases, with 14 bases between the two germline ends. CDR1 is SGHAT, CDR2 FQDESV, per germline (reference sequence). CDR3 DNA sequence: TGTGCCAGCAGCCTACAGGATATCTTCTCTGGAAACACCATATATTTT. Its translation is CASSLQDIFSGNTIYF.

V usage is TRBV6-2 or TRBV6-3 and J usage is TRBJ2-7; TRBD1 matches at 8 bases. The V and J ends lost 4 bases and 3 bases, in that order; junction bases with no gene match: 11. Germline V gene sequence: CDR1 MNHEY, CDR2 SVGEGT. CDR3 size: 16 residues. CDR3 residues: CASSSIRGPRVYEQYF. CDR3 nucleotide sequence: TGTGCCAGCAGTTCCATCAGGGGGCCGCGAGTCTACGAGCAGTACTTC.

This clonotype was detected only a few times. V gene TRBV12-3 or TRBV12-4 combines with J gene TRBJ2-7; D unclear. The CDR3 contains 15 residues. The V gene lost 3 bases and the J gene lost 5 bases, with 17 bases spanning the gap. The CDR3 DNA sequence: TGTGCCAGCAGTTTTTCCGGGTACATCTTCGACGAGCAGTACTTC. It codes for CASSFSGYIFDEQYF.

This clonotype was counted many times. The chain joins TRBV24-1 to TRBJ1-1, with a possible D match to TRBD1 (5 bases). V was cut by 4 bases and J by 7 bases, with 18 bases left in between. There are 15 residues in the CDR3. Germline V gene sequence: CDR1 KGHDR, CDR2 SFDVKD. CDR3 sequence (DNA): TGTGCCACCAGTGAGGTGGGGAGGGGAAAATTTGAAGCTTTCTTT. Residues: CATSEVGRGKFEAFF.

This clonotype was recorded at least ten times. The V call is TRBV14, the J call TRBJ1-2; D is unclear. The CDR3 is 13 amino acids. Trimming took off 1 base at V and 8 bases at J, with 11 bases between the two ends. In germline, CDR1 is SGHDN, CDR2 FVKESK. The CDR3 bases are TGTGCCAGCAGCCAAGGTCAGGACGGCGGCTACACCTTC. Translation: CASSQGQDGGYTF.

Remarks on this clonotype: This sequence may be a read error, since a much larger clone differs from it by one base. The CDR3 region is CSVDVGNFNTEASF. CDR3 nucleotides: TGCAGCGTTGATGTGGGGAATTTTAACACTGAAGCTTCCTTT. This chain links TRBV29-1 with TRBJ1-1; no firm D call. Germline V gene data show CDR1 as SQVTM and CDR2 as ANQGSEA. The CDR3 covers 14 residues.

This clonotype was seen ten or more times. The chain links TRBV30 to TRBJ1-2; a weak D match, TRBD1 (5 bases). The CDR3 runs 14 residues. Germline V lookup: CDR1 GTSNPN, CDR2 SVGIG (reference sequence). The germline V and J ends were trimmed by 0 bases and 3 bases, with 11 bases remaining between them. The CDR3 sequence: CAWSVRGGDYGYTF. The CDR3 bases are TGTGCCTGGAGTGTACGGGGAGGGGACTATGGCTACACCTTC.

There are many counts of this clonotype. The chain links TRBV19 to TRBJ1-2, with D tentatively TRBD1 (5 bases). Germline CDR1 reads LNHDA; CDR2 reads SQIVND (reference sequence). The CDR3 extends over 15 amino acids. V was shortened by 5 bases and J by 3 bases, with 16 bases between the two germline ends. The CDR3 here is CASSPPGRNYYGYTF. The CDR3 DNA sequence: TGTGCCAGTAGTCCTCCGGGACGGAATTACTATGGCTACACCTTC.

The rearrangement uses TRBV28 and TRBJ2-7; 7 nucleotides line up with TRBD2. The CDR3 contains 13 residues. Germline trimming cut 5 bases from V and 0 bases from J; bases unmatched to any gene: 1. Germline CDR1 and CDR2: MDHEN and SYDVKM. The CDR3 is CASSKRGSYEQYF. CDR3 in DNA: TGTGCCAGCAGTAAGCGGGGCTCCTACGAGCAGTACTTC.

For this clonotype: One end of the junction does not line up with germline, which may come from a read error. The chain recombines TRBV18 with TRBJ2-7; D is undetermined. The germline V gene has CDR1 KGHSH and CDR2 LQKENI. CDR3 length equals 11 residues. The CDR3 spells CASSTRYERYF. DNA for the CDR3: TGTGCCAGCTCAACCCGTTACGAGCGGTACTTC. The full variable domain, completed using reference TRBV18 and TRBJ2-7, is NAGVMQNPRHLVRRRGQEARLRCSPMKGHSHVYWYRQLPEEGLKFMVYLQKENIIDESGMPKERFSAEFPKEGPSILRIQQVVRGDSAAYFCASSTRYERYFGPGTRLTVT.

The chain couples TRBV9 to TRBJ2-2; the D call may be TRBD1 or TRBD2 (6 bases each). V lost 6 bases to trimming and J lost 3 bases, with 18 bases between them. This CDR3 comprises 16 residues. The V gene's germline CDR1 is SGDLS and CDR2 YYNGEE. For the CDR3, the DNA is TGTGCCAGCATCGGACGAGAGGAGGGGGACACCGGGGAGCTGTTTTTT. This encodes CASIGREEGDTGELFF.

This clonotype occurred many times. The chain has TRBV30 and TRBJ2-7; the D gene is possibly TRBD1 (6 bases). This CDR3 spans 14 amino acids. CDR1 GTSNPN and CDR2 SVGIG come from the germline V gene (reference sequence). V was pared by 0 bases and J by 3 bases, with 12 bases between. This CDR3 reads CAWSVSQGFYEQYF. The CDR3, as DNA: TGTGCCTGGAGTGTAAGCCAGGGGTTCTACGAGCAGTACTTC.

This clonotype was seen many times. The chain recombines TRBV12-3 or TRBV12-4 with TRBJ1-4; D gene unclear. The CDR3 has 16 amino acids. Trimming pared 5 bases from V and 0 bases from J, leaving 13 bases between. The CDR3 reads CASSDPYGSTNEKLFF. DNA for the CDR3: TGTGCCAGCAGTGACCCCTACGGCTCAACTAATGAAAAACTGTTTTTT.

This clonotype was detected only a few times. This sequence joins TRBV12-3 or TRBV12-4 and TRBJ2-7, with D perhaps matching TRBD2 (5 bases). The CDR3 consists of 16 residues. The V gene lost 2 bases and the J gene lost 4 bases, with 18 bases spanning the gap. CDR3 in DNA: TGTGCCAGCAGTTTAACCGGGTGGGAGATGAGTTACGAGCAGTACTTC. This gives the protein CASSLTGWEMSYEQYF.

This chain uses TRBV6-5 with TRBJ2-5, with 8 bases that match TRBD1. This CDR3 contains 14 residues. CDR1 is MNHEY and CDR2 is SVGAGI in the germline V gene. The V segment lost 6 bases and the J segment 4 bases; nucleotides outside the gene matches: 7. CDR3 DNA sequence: TGTGCCAGCAGATCGGACAGGGCGTTAGAGACCCAGTACTTC. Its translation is CASRSDRALETQYF.

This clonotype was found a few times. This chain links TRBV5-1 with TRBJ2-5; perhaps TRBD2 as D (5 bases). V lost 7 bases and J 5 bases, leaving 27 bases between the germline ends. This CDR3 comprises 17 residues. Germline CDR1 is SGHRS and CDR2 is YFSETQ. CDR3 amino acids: CASWRPALQAWMETQYF. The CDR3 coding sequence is TGCGCCAGCTGGAGGCCGGCTCTACAAGCATGGATGGAGACCCAGTACTTC.

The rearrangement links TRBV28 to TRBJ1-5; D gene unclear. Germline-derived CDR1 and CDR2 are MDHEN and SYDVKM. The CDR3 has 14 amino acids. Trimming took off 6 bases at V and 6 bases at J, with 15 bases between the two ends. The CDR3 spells CASSRPRPGQPQHF. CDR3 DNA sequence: TGTGCCAGCAGCCGACCGAGGCCGGGTCAGCCCCAGCATTTT.

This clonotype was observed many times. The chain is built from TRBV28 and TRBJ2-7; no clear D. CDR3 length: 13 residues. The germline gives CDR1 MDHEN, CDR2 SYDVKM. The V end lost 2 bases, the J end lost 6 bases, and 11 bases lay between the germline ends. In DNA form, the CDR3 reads TGTGCCAGCAGTTTAACAGAACACGGCGAGCAGTACTTC. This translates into CASSLTEHGEQYF.

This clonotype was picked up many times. CDR3 loop: CASSPSSGRPNTGELFF. The DNA of the CDR3 is TGTGCCAGCTCACCATCCAGCGGGAGGCCGAACACCGGGGAGCTGTTTTTT. The chain employs TRBV18 and TRBJ2-2; 9 nucleotides line up with TRBD2. CDR1 KGHSH and CDR2 LQKENI come from the germline V gene. V gave up 2 bases and J gave up 0 bases; unmatched junction bases: 4. CDR3 length: 17 amino acids.

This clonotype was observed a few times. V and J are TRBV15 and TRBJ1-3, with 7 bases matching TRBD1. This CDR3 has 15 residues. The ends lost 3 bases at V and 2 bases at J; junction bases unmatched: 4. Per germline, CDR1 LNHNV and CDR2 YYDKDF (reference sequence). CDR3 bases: TGTGCCACCAGCAGTGACCAGGGGGCTGGAAACACCATATATTTT. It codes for CATSSDQGAGNTIYF. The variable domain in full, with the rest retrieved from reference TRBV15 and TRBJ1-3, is DAMVIQNPRYQVTQFGKPVTLSCSQTLNHNVMYWYQQKSSQAPKLLFHYYDKDFNNEADTPDNFQSRRPNTSFCFLDIRSPGLGDTAMYLCATSSDQGAGNTIYFGEGSWLTVV.

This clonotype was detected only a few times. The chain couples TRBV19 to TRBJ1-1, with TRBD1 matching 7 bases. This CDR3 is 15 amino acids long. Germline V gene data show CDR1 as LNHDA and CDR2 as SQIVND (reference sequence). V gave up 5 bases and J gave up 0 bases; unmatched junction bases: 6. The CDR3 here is CASSGRQGLNTEAFF. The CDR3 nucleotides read TGTGCCAGTAGTGGCAGACAGGGACTGAACACTGAAGCTTTCTTT.